A single sample is the source of the 3 T cell receptor beta chains below, sequenced in a study of vaccination and CD4 T cells after COVID-19. As to treatment: approximately nine-day PBMC culture with coronavirus spike peptide pools or control peptides (ViraFEST assay). The Oncomine TCR Beta short-read assay was applied to DNA of cultured CD4+ T cells. TCRdb analysed the PCR reads with MiXCR anew, one entry per CDR3 protein. Of 15,000 to 20,000 distinct CDR3 sequences in the sample, roughly half were seen once. Their specific antigens are unknown. Specimen: CD4+ T cells from blood, cultured in vitro. The receptors stem from a human donor who had recovered from COVID-19.

The chain employs TRBV30 and TRBJ1-1; D is perhaps TRBD1 (6 bases). V lost 5 bases and J 4 bases, leaving 14 bases between the germline ends. Germline CDR1 GTSNPN, CDR2 SVGIG (reference sequence). The CDR3 extends over 13 amino acids. The CDR3: CAWEQGGGTEAFF. DNA of the CDR3: TGTGCCTGGGAACAGGGAGGGGGCACTGAAGCTTTCTTT.

The rearrangement links TRBV6-5 to TRBJ1-2, with a weak D call TRBD1 (5 bases). The CDR3 consists of 14 residues. V lost 2 bases and J 3 bases, leaving 10 bases between the germline ends. CDR1 MNHEY and CDR2 SVGAGI come from the germline V gene. CDR3 nucleotide sequence: TGTGCCAGCAGTTACGGGGGGGGTCACTATGGCTACACCTTC. It encodes CASSYGGGHYGYTF.

The chain uses TRBV20-1 and TRBJ2-1; 9 bases are shared with TRBD2. The CDR3 is made up of 14 amino acids. Germline V gene lookup returns CDR1 DFQATT and CDR2 SNEGSKA (reference sequence). The V gene end was trimmed by 6 bases and the J gene end by 7 bases; junction bases not matched to a gene: 10. DNA of the CDR3: TGCAGTGCAATTAGCGGGAGTGGTGTAAATGAGCAGTTCTTC. This translates into CSAISGSGVNEQFF.